The clone carrying this T cell receptor (beta chain) has only a few counts. The sample is drawn from a study of blood T cell repertoires in COVID-19. Sequenced by immunoSEQ multiplex PCR; TCRdb stores in-frame clones only, minus some. The sample yields approximately 390,000 clones, 88% seen once. This sequence originates from a woman in her forties with acute COVID-19. The specimen sequenced was PBMCs or T cells enriched from blood (not recorded which).

The CDR3 spells CASSSGQGNTEAFF. The CDR3 nucleotides read TGTGCCAGCAGCTCAGGACAGGGGAACACTGAAGCTTTCTTT. The chain links TRBV21-1 to TRBJ1-1; TRBD1 is taken as the D call from the table, unchecked against the DNA. TRBV21-1 is listed as a pseudogene. The CDR3 contains 14 residues.